This T cell receptor (beta chain) was obtained from a study of blood T cells in healthy people across ages (dated by TCRdb to 2015 to 2017). The study in broad terms: In model experiments, template switching captured about one uniquely barcoded TCR beta cDNA molecule for every two T cells. To avoid experimental bias, donors of different ages were randomly spread across the sequencing lanes. The study analyzed two additional independent replicas of 1 million unique cDNA reads from the same blood draw for two donors, one aged 18 to 30 and one aged 80 or older. Age-related changes in TCR beta repertoire diversity were measured in the study by deep sequencing normalized with unique cDNA molecular identifiers. The donors were split into four age groups: young (average around 17 years), middle-aged (39), aged (more than 60) and long-lived (about 82). General conclusions and limits of the study: Compared with the aged group, the long-lived group had more naive CD4+ T cells, fewer expanded clones and increased TCR diversity, suggesting age selection. Observed TCR beta diversity correlated strongly with the percentage of naive T cells measured by flow cytometry. Donor CMV infection status was unknown, potentially confounding age-related changes in expanded clonotypes. Since profiling was done on bulk unsorted PBMCs, naive and antigen-experienced compartments could not be conclusively compared. As age increased, observed TCR beta diversity per million T cells dropped in a roughly linear way, and a significant reduction was already evident by age about 40. Total diversity estimates from one million sequenced T cells were considered lower bounds and underestimates.

Systemically healthy Caucasian individuals from Russia, 39 in total and aged about 6 to 90 years, were included as donors. Each donor gave ten milliliters of peripheral blood, collected into EDTA-treated Vacutainer tubes. PBMCs were isolated by Ficoll-Paque density-gradient centrifugation, with at least 6.5 million obtained per sample. Trizol reagent was used to extract total RNA from the PBMCs, yielding at least 5.5 micrograms per sample. For every donor, flow cytometry on a PBMC aliquot measured the percentage of naive CD45RAhigh/CD27high T cells. Regarding this clonotype: No cognate antigen has been identified for it. No much larger clone exists at a distance of one base, and base qualities are not known.

The CDR3 numbers 15 residues from cysteine through phenylalanine. Only the CDR3 DNA stays, 45 bases, in frame from base 1. From the germline V gene (reference sequence), CDR1 is LNHNV and CDR2 is YYDKDF. V and J are truncated by 0 bases and 4 bases respectively, leaving an intervening sequence of 12 bases. Library preparation used 5' RACE. Sequencing instrument: Illumina HiSeq 2500. A second PCR of roughly 6 to 11 cycles was run with a J-beta primer mix and a sample-barcoded 5' primer. Each TCR beta cDNA molecule received a unique molecular identifier from a template-switch 5' adaptor carrying 12 random nucleotides. Each sample yielded at least 3 million CDR3-containing paired-end reads. First-strand cDNA synthesis was performed from all RNA using the Mint cDNA synthesis kit, with priming by a TRBC-specific oligonucleotide. Following uracil-DNA glycosylase treatment, all cDNA underwent a first 18-cycle PCR with the universal primers M1SS and BC2_uni_R. In the paper's pipeline: For normalization, 1 million high-quality reads were randomly selected from each sample, with every read carrying a distinct molecular identifier. Reads sharing molecular identifiers were discarded rather than binned into consensus sequences. CDR3 identification, clonotype clustering and error correction used MiTCR with a Q25 quality threshold and the strictest error-elimination algorithm. A nonparametric unseen species model with Euler transformation was used to estimate a lower bound on total TCR beta diversity. TCRdb reran the public reads through fastp at Q25 and MiXCR, keeping productive beta chains. Every CDR3 protein is listed once, alongside the most common genes and DNA of its rows. TCRdb, not the authors, supplied the V and J calls. The sample data list around 1,700,000 distinct CDR3 sequences, and approximately 28% of these were observed just once. The ten largest account for roughly 8.2% of the sample.

Sample: blood. Here the chain combines TRBV15 and TRBJ1-1; possibly the D gene is TRBD1, per 5 matching bases. The origin of this receptor is a woman in her thirties in good health. The nucleotides read TGTGCCACCAGCAGAGAGCGTGGGGGAGTCACTGAAGCTTTCTTT. Its coded protein is CATSRERGGVTEAFF.